The 29 T cell receptor beta chains below come from one sample, sequenced in a study of blood T cells in healthy people across ages. Then a second PCR, running about 7 to 11 cycles, was carried out with a sample-barcoded 5' primer and a J-beta primer mix. MiXCR, run by TCRdb on the 5' RACE reads, gives a single entry per CDR3 protein. The sample includes around 1,700,000 distinct CDR3 sequences, roughly 30% of them seen just once. Source material: blood. These receptors all come from a woman aged 30 to 39 in good health.

This clonotype has at least ten counts. The chain links TRBV5-1 to TRBJ2-6; D uncertain. This CDR3 is 17 amino acids long. CDR1 and CDR2 (germline): SGHRS, YFSETQ. The V end lost 4 bases, the J end lost 0 bases, and 14 bases lay between the germline ends. As DNA, the CDR3 is TGCGCCAGCAGCCCCGAAGGCGCCCGCTCTGGGGCCAACGTCCTGACTTTC. Protein sequence: CASSPEGARSGANVLTF.

The chain has TRBV5-1 and TRBJ1-2; 7 bases are shared with TRBD1. The CDR3 covers 13 residues. Germline CDR1 SGHRS, CDR2 YFSETQ. The V and J ends lost 0 bases and 7 bases, in that order; junction bases with no gene match: 3. Here the CDR3 reads CASSLEQGFGYTF. DNA of the CDR3: TGCGCCAGCAGCTTGGAACAGGGGTTTGGCTACACCTTC.

There are a few counts of this clonotype. The rearrangement links TRBV4-1 to TRBJ2-1; D is possibly TRBD1 (5 bases). Germline assignment: CDR1 MGHRA and CDR2 YSYEKL. The CDR3 is 15 residues long. The V end lost 3 bases, the J end lost 6 bases, and 15 bases lay between the germline ends. This chain's CDR3 is CASSQGPSTGNEQFF. CDR3 coding DNA: TGCGCCAGCAGCCAGGGCCCCTCCACAGGCAATGAGCAGTTCTTC.

The J gene is TRBJ2-3, the V gene TRBV27; tentatively, D is TRBD2 (6 bases). Trimming removed 5 bases from V and 7 bases from J, with 13 bases in between. CDR1 and CDR2 from the germline V gene are MNHEY and SMNVEV (reference sequence). CDR3 length: 13 residues. Written as DNA, the CDR3 is TGTGCCAGCAGTCCCCGGCTAGCGAATACGCAGTATTTT. Its translation: CASSPRLANTQYF.

This clonotype showed up many times. The chain links TRBV20-1 to TRBJ2-5; 10 bases match TRBD2. Per germline, CDR1 DFQATT and CDR2 SNEGSKA (reference sequence). V was clipped by 6 bases and J by 5 bases; unmatched bases: 15. The CDR3 consists of 16 residues. DNA for the CDR3: TGCAGTGCCATAGCGGCTAGCGGGAGATGGAGGGAGACCCAGTACTTC. This gives the protein CSAIAASGRWRETQYF.

This clonotype was observed a handful of times. The rearrangement joins TRBV6-2 or TRBV6-3 to TRBJ2-1; 8 bases match TRBD2. This CDR3 has 16 amino acids. J gave up 6 bases and V 7 bases, and 14 bases lay outside the gene matches. Germline V lookup: CDR1 MNHEY, CDR2 SVGEGT. The CDR3 spells CASKKGVGRARNEQFF. DNA of the CDR3: TGTGCCAGCAAAAAAGGGGTCGGGAGGGCCCGCAATGAGCAGTTCTTC.

The rearrangement uses TRBV6-6 and TRBJ1-5, with 8 bases lining up with TRBD1. After removal of 5 bases from V and 2 bases from J, the junction contained 5 bases not matched to a gene. CDR1 and CDR2 (germline): MNHNY, SVGAGI (reference sequence). The CDR3 extends over 15 amino acids. In DNA form, the CDR3 reads TGTGCCAGCAGTGGACCGGGACAGGGCAATCAGCCCCAGCATTTT. Translation gives CASSGPGQGNQPQHF.

A single count supports this clonotype. This rearrangement joins TRBV30 to TRBJ2-1, with TRBD2 matching over 8 bases. In germline, CDR1 is GTSNPN, CDR2 SVGIG (reference sequence). The trim removed 5 bases at V and 3 bases at J, leaving 6 bases unmatched. The CDR3 contains 14 residues. CDR3 residues: CAWGSGVLYNEQFF. The CDR3 DNA sequence: TGTGCCTGGGGTAGCGGGGTACTCTACAATGAGCAGTTCTTC.

This rearrangement joins TRBV9 to TRBJ2-1, with D perhaps matching TRBD1 (6 bases). Germline lookup yields CDR1 SGDLS and CDR2 YYNGEE. The CDR3 has 14 amino acids. The germline V and J ends were trimmed by 7 bases and 4 bases, with 15 bases remaining between them. CDR3 DNA: TGTGCCAGCGCCGACCTAGGGGGTTACAATGAGCAGTTCTTC. Translation: CASADLGGYNEQFF.

A word on this clonotype: This could be a read error, since a much larger clone is one nucleotide away. This rearrangement joins TRBV15 to TRBJ1-2, with D unclear. There are 15 residues in the CDR3. The germline CDR1 and CDR2 sequences are LNHNV and YYDKDF (reference sequence). The V gene lost 1 base and the J gene lost 4 bases, with 13 bases spanning the gap. The CDR3 coding sequence is TGTGCCACCAGCAGAGTCCCACGGGCGGGCTATGGCTACACCTTC. This sequence encodes CATSRVPRAGYGYTF.

This clonotype has more than one count but fewer than ten. The chain combines TRBV3-1 with TRBJ2-2, with D perhaps matching TRBD2 (5 bases). Trimming took off 4 bases at V and 2 bases at J, with 11 bases between the two ends. CDR3 length: 15 residues. Per the germline V gene, CDR1 is LGHDT and CDR2 is YNNKEL (reference sequence). For the CDR3, the DNA is TGTGCCAGCAGCCGGCTAGCCCCCAACACCGGGGAGCTGTTTTTT. Its translation: CASSRLAPNTGELFF.

This clonotype appeared a few times. The chain has TRBV5-1 and TRBJ2-5; 9 positions match TRBD1. The germline CDR1 and CDR2 sequences are SGHRS and YFSETQ. This CDR3 is built from 17 residues. The J segment lost 4 bases and the V segment lost 3 bases, leaving 13 bases of the junction unmatched. The CDR3 nucleotides read TGCGCCAGCAGCTGGAAAACAGGGGGCGCCCCCCTAGAGACCCAGTACTTC. This translates into CASSWKTGGAPLETQYF.

The V and J genes are TRBV7-9 and TRBJ2-1; 9 bases are shared with TRBD1. V dropped 9 bases and J dropped 7; count of bases not matched to a gene: 13. The germline V gene has CDR1 SEHNR and CDR2 FQNEAQ (reference sequence). The CDR3 sequence is 15 residues long. CDR3 sequence reads: CASISFLQGANEQFF. CDR3 nucleotide sequence: TGTGCCAGTATTAGCTTTCTACAGGGGGCGAATGAGCAGTTCTTC.

The chain is built from TRBV6-6 and TRBJ2-2, with D maybe TRBD1 (5 bases). V was cut by 6 bases and J by 3 bases, with 11 bases left in between. This CDR3 is 14 amino acids long. Germline CDR1 is MNHNY and CDR2 is SVGAGI (reference sequence). The CDR3 bases are TGTGCCAGCAGACCACAGGATTACACCGGGGAGCTGTTTTTT. Translated, it gives CASRPQDYTGELFF.

This clonotype was found many times. This rearrangement joins TRBV10-3 to TRBJ2-3; D call uncertain. There are 12 residues in the CDR3. Germline assignment: CDR1 ENHRY and CDR2 SYGVKD. Trimming took off 3 bases at V and 4 bases at J, with 5 bases between the two ends. The CDR3 nucleotides read TGTGCCATCAGTGAAAGTTCAGATACGCAGTATTTT. Translation gives CAISESSDTQYF.

The chain recombines TRBV19 with TRBJ2-3; 8 nucleotides agree with TRBD1. Germline V gene data show CDR1 as LNHDA and CDR2 as SQIVND (reference sequence). This CDR3 is 13 amino acids long. The trim removed 3 bases at V and 7 bases at J, leaving 3 bases unmatched. The CDR3 is CASSIQGANTQYF. CDR3 sequence (DNA): TGTGCCAGTAGTATCCAGGGGGCGAATACGCAGTATTTT.

This clonotype was counted between two and nine times. This chain joins TRBV5-1 and TRBJ2-1; a weak D match, TRBD2 (5 bases). CDR1 is SGHRS and CDR2 is YFSETQ in the germline V gene. V was trimmed by 2 bases and J by 7 bases, leaving 13 bases between them. The CDR3 has 14 amino acids. CDR3 bases: TGCGCCAGCAGCTTATACCGGGGTCGAAATGAGCAGTTCTTC. Residues: CASSLYRGRNEQFF. The full variable domain, in which reference TRBV5-1 and TRBJ2-1 provide the parts outside the CDR3, is KAGVTQTPRYLIKTRGQQVTLSCSPISGHRSVSWYQQTPGQGLQFLFEYFSETQRNKGNFPGRFSGRQFSNSRSEMNVSTLELGDSALYLCASSLYRGRNEQFFGPGTRLTVL.

V usage is TRBV5-1 and J usage is TRBJ2-4, with 7 bases identical to TRBD1. The DNA end is more similar to TRBJ2-7, so the J call may be wrong. Germline lookup yields CDR1 SGHRS and CDR2 YFSETQ. CDR3 length equals 15 residues. The CDR3 spells CASSWTGQIPNEQYF. CDR3 in DNA: TGCGCCAGCAGCTGGACGGGACAGATCCCGAACGAGCAGTACTTC.

This clonotype has at least ten counts. V gene TRBV12-5 combines with J gene TRBJ1-6, with a weak D call TRBD1 (5 bases). V gave up 7 bases and J gave up 4 bases, with 8 bases separating them. The length of the CDR3 is 13 residues. Germline loops: CDR1 LGHNT, CDR2 FRNRAP. The CDR3 is CASASGYNSPLHF. CDR3 sequence (DNA): TGTGCTAGTGCCTCAGGGTATAATTCACCCCTCCACTTT.

In its sample, this clonotype was seen a few times. The chain joins TRBV12-3 or TRBV12-4 to TRBJ1-2; D unclear. The CDR3 sequence is 12 residues long. The ends were cut back, 6 bases at V and 13 bases at J, with 18 bases in the middle. CDR3 in amino acids: CASSRETLKGTF. CDR3 sequence (DNA): TGTGCCAGCAGCCGAGAGACATTAAAAGGCACCTTC.

This clonotype occurred a few times. V gene TRBV5-1 combines with J gene TRBJ2-1, with D perhaps given as TRBD1 or TRBD2 (5 bases each). Trimming removed 3 bases at V and 3 bases at J, with 13 bases between. There are 15 residues in the CDR3. The germline gives CDR1 SGHRS, CDR2 YFSETQ. CDR3: CASSWDGRDYNEQFF. The DNA for the CDR3 is TGCGCCAGCAGCTGGGACGGAAGGGACTACAATGAGCAGTTCTTC.

This clonotype was picked up a small number of times. The chain employs TRBV5-1 and TRBJ1-6; TRBD1 might be the D (6 bases). Per the germline V gene, CDR1 is SGHRS and CDR2 is YFSETQ. This CDR3 comprises 15 residues. V was clipped by 4 bases and J by 5 bases, with 13 bases between them. CDR3 sequence: CASSPGTPNNSPLHF. The CDR3, as DNA: TGCGCCAGCAGCCCCGGGACACCAAATAATTCACCCCTCCACTTT.

This clonotype has a handful of counts. The rearrangement uses TRBV7-2 and TRBJ2-7; 7 nucleotides align to TRBD2. CDR3 length: 15 amino acids. Germline assignment: CDR1 SGHTA and CDR2 FQGNSA. The V and J ends lost 4 bases and 3 bases, in that order; junction bases with no gene match: 9. CDR3 residues: CASSYSHGGSYEQYF. In DNA form, the CDR3 reads TGTGCCAGCAGCTACTCGCACGGGGGGAGCTACGAGCAGTACTTC.

Notes on this clonotype: This may be a read error, as it is one base from a much larger clone. The CDR3 DNA reads as TGTGCCAGCAGTTTACAGGTGAGCATTCAGTACTTC. Translating it yields CASSLQVSIQYF. The chain employs TRBV12-3 or TRBV12-4 and TRBJ2-4; D unclear. The CDR3 covers 12 residues. V was shortened by 2 bases and J by 9 bases, with 8 bases between the two germline ends.

This clonotype was detected many times. V is TRBV5-5 and J is TRBJ2-1; D is uncertain. Between the trimmed V and J ends, which lost 0 bases and 8 bases, there was a span of 9 bases. Germline CDR1 SGHKS, CDR2 YYEKEE (reference sequence). This CDR3 spans 13 amino acids. CDR3 residues: CASSLVVVYEQFF. Here the CDR3 DNA reads TGTGCCAGCAGCTTGGTTGTTGTCTATGAGCAGTTCTTC.

The chain has TRBV10-1 and TRBJ2-3; 10 bases align to TRBD1. The CDR3 has 15 residues. Per the germline V gene, CDR1 is WNHNN and CDR2 is SYGVQD (reference sequence). V lost 5 bases, J lost 10 bases, and 12 bases stayed unmatched. The CDR3 coding sequence is TGCGCCAGCAGTTCGGACAGGGGGAACACAGGTTCGCAGTATTTT. This encodes CASSSDRGNTGSQYF.

Ten or more counts support this clonotype. The rearrangement joins TRBV14 to TRBJ2-5, with 12 bases fitting TRBD2. CDR3 length equals 17 residues. Germline values: CDR1 SGHDN, CDR2 FVKESK. Trimming at V came to 4 bases and at J to 5 bases, leaving 11 bases not matched to a gene. The DNA of the CDR3 is TGTGCCAGCAGCCTACCACTGACTAGCGGGGGAGGGGAGACCCAGTACTTC. Translated, it gives CASSLPLTSGGGETQYF.

V usage is TRBV5-4 and J usage is TRBJ2-7; 7 nucleotides agree with TRBD1. Unmatched junction bases numbered 6, after V lost 1 base and J lost 5 bases. Germline V gene lookup returns CDR1 SGHNT and CDR2 YYREEE (reference sequence). The CDR3 contains 14 residues. As DNA, the CDR3 is TGTGCCAGCAGCTTGCGCAACCAGGGGGACGAGCAGTACTTC. Its translation is CASSLRNQGDEQYF.

The genes are TRBV20-1 and TRBJ2-3, with 8 nucleotides matching TRBD2. Germline CDR1 DFQATT, CDR2 SNEGSKA (reference sequence). The CDR3 runs 16 residues. V lost 2 bases, J lost 0 bases, and 7 bases stayed unmatched. CDR3 DNA: TGCAGTGCTAGAACCCGGACTAGCTCTAGCACAGATACGCAGTATTTT. Amino acids: CSARTRTSSSTDTQYF.